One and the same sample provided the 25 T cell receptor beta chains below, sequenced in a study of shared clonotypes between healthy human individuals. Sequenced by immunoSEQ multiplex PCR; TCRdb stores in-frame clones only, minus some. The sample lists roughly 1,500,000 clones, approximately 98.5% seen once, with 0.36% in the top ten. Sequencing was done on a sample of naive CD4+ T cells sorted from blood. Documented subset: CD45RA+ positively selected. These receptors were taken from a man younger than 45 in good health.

As DNA, the CDR3 is TGCGCCAGCAGCCATGGACCCTTGAACACTGAAGCTTTCTTT. Translation gives CASSHGPLNTEAFF. The J gene is TRBJ1-1, the V gene TRBV4-3; D unclear. Trimming took 3 bases from V and 0 from J, leaving 8 bases between them. Germline-derived CDR1 and CDR2 are LGHNA and YSLEER. The CDR3 has 14 residues.

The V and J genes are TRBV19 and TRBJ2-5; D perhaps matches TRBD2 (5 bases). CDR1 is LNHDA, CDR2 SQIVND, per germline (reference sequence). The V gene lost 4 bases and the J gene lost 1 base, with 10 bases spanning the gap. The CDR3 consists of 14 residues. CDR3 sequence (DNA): TGTGCCAGTAGTACCGGACTTGGCCAAGAGACCCAGTACTTC. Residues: CASSTGLGQETQYF.

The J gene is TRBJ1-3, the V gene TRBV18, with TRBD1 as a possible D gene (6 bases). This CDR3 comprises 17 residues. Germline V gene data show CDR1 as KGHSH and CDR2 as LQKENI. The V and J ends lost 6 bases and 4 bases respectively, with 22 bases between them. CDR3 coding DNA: TGTGCCAGCTCCGGGGGGCTTGCAGGCACCGTCGGAAACACCATATATTTT. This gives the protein CASSGGLAGTVGNTIYF.

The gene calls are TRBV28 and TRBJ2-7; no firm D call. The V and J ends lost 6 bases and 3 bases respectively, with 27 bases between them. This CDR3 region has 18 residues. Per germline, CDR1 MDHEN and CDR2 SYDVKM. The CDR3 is CASRRLFPPPPEGYEQYF. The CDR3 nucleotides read TGTGCCAGCAGGCGCCTCTTTCCGCCGCCCCCAGAAGGCTACGAGCAGTACTTC.

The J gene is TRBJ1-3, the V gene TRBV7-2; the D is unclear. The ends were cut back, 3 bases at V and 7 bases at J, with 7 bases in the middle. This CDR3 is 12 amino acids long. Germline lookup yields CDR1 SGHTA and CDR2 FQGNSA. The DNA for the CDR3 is TGTGCCAGCAGCTTTAATAGGAACACCATATATTTT. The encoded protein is CASSFNRNTIYF.

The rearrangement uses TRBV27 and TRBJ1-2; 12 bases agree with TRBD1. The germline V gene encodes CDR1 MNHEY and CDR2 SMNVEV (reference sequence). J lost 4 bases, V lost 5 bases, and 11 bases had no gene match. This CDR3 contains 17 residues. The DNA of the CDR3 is TGTGCCAGCAGTCTTCGGGACAGGGGGCGAGTTTCCTATGGCTACACCTTC. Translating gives CASSLRDRGRVSYGYTF.

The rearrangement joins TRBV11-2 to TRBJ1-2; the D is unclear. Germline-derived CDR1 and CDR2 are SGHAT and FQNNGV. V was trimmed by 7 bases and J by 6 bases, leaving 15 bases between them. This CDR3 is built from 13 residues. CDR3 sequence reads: CASNHWGGNGYTF. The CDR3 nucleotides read TGTGCCAGCAACCATTGGGGTGGAAATGGCTACACCTTC.

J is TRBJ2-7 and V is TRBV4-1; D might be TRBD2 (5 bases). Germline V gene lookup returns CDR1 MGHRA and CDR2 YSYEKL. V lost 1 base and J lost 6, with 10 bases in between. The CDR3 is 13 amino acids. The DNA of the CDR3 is TGCGCCAGCAGCCAAGTGATGGGGAGCGAGCAGTACTTC. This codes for CASSQVMGSEQYF.

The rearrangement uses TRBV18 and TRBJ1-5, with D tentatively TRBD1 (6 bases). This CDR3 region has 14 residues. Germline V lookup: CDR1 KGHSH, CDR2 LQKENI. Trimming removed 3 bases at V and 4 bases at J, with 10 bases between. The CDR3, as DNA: TGTGCCAGCTCACCGGGGGGCTTTAATCAGCCCCAGCATTTT. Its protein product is CASSPGGFNQPQHF.

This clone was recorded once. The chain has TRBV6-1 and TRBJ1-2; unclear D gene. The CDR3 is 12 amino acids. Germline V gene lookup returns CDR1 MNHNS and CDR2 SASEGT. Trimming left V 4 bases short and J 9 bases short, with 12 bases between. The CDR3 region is CASSALLGRYTF. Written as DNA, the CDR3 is TGTGCCAGCAGTGCCCTACTAGGTCGCTACACCTTC.

CDR3 in DNA: TGTGCCAGCAGTTACCGGGACCCTAGGGGCTACACCTTC. The encoded protein is CASSYRDPRGYTF. The genes are TRBV28 and TRBJ1-2, with TRBD1 as a possible D gene (5 bases). Germline V CDR1 and CDR2: MDHEN, SYDVKM. The CDR3 covers 13 residues. V was pared by 4 bases and J by 8 bases, with 14 bases between.

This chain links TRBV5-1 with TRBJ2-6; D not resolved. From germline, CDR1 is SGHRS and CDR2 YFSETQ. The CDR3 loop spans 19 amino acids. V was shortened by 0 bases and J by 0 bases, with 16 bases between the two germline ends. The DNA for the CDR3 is TGCGCCAGCAGCTTGGAGGGTTGGGTCCCTCTCTCTGGGGCCAACGTCCTGACTTTC. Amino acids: CASSLEGWVPLSGANVLTF. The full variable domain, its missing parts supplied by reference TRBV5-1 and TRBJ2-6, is KAGVTQTPRYLIKTRGQQVTLSCSPISGHRSVSWYQQTPGQGLQFLFEYFSETQRNKGNFPGRFSGRQFSNSRSEMNVSTLELGDSALYLCASSLEGWVPLSGANVLTFGAGSRLTVL.

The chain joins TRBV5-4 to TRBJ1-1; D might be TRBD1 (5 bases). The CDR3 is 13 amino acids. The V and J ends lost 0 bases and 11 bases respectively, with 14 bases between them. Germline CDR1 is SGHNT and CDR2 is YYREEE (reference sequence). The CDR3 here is CASSLGGRQGAFF. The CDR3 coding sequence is TGTGCCAGCAGCTTGGGGGGGAGACAAGGCGCTTTCTTT.

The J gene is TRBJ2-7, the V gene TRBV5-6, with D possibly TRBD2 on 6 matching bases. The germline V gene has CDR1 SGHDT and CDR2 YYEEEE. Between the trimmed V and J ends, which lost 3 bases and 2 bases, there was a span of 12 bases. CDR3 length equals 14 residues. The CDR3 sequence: CASSYPGGAYEQYF. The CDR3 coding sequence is TGTGCCAGCAGCTACCCAGGAGGGGCCTACGAGCAGTACTTC.

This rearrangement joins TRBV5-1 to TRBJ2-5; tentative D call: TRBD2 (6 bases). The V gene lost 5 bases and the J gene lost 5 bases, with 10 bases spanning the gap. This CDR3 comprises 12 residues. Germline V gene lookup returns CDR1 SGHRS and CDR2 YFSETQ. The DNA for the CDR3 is TGCGCCAGCAGGCGGGATGTGGAGACCCAGTACTTC. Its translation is CASRRDVETQYF.

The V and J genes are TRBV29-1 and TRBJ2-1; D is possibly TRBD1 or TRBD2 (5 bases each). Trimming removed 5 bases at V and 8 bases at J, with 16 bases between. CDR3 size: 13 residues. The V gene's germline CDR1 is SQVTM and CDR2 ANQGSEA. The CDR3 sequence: CSVRTRGTDEQFF. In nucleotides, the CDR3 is TGCAGCGTTCGAACAAGAGGGACCGATGAGCAGTTCTTC.

CDR3 DNA: TGTGCCAGCAGCTTAGAACGGCAGGGTTGGACAGATACGCAGTATTTT. Translation gives CASSLERQGWTDTQYF. The chain uses TRBV7-2 and TRBJ2-3; tentatively, D is TRBD1 (5 bases). The CDR3 has 16 amino acids. Trimming cost V 1 base and J 3 bases, with 14 bases left between them. In germline, CDR1 is SGHTA, CDR2 FQGNSA.

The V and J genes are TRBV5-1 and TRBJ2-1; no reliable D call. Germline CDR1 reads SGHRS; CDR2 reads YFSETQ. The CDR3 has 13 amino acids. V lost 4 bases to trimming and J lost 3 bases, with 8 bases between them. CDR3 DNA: TGCGCCAGCAGCATGGCTGGCTACAATGAGCAGTTCTTC. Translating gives CASSMAGYNEQFF.

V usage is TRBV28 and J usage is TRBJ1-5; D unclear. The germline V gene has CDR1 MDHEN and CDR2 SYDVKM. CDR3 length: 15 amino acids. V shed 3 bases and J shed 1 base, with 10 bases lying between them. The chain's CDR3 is CASSFRGLSNQPQHF. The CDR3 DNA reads TGTGCCAGCAGTTTCCGCGGGTTAAGCAATCAGCCCCAGCATTTT.

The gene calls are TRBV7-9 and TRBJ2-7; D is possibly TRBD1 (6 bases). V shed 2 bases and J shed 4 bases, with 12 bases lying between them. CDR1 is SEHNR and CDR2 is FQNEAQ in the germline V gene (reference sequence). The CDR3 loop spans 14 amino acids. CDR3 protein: CASSLQGQGYEQYF. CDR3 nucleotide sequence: TGTGCCAGCAGCTTACAGGGGCAAGGTTACGAGCAGTACTTC.

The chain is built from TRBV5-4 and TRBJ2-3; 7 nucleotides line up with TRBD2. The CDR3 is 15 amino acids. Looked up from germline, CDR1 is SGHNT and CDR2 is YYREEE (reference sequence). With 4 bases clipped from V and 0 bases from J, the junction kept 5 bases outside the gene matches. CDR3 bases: TGTGCCAGCAGCCCCCTAGCGGAGAGCACAGATACGCAGTATTTT. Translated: CASSPLAESTDTQYF.

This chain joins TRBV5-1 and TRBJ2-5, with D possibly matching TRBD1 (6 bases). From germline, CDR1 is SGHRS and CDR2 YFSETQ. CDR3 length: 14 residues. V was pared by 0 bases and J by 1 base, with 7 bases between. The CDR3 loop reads CASSLETGQETQYF. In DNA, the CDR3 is TGCGCCAGCAGCTTGGAGACAGGCCAAGAGACCCAGTACTTC.

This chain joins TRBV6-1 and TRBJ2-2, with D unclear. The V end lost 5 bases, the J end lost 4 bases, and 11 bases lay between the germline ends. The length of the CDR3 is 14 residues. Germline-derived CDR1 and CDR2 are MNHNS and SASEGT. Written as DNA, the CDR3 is TGTGCCAGCAGTTATACCCCCACCACCGGGGAGCTGTTTTTT. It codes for CASSYTPTTGELFF.

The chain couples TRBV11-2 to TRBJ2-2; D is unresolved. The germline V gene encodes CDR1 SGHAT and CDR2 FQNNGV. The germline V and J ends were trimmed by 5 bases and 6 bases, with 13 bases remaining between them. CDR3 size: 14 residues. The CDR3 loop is CASSLNVRSGELFF. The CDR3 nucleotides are TGTGCCAGCAGCCTGAATGTACGGTCCGGGGAGCTGTTTTTT.

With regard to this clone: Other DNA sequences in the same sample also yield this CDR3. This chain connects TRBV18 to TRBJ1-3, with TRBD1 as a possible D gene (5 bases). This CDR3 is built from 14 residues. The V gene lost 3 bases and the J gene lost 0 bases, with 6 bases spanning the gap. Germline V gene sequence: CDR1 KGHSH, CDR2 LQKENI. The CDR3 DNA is TGTGCCAGCTCACCGGGGGACTCTGGAAACACCATATATTTT. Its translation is CASSPGDSGNTIYF.